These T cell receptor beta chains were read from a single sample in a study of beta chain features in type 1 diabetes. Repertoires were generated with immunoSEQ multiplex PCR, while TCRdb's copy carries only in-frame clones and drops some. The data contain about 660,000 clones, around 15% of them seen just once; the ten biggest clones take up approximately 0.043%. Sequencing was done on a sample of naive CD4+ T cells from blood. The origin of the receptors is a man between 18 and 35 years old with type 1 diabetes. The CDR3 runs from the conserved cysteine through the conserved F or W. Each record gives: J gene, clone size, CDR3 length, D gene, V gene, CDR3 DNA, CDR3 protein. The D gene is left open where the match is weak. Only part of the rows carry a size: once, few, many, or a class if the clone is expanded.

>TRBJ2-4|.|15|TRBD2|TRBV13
TGTGCCAGCAGCCTTCAGGCTAGCGGGAAAAACATTCAGTACTTC
CASSLQASGKNIQYF
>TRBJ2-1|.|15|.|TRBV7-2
TGTGCCAGCAGCGGCGGTTGGAGGGGTTACAATGAGCAGTTCTTC
CASSGGWRGYNEQFF
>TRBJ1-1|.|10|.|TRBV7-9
TGTGCCAGCACCGGAAGTGAAGCTTTCTTT
CASTGSEAFF
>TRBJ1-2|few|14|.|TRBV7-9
TGTGCCAGCAGCCGCGGACACTCGAACTATGGCTACACCTTC
CASSRGHSNYGYTF
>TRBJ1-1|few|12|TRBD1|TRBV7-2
TGTGCCAGCAGCTTGACAGGGAAGACAGCTTTCTTT
CASSLTGKTAFF
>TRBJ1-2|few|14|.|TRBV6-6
TGTGCCAGCAGTCCAGGGCGGGCCGCCGGGGGCTACACCTTC
CASSPGRAAGGYTF
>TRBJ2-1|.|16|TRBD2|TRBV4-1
TGCGCCAGCAGCCCCCCTTATAGCGGGAGCTCTCATGAGCAGTTCTTC
CASSPPYSGSSHEQFF
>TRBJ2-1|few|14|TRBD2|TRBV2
TGTGCCAGCAGTCTAGCGGCAACCTACAATGAGCAGTTCTTC
CASSLAATYNEQFF
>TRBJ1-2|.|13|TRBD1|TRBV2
TGTGCCAGCAGATTGGGGACAGGCGGTGGCTACACCTTC
CASRLGTGGGYTF
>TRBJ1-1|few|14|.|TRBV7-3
TGTGCCAGCAGCCTAGGAGGCATGAACACTGAAGCTTTCTTT
CASSLGGMNTEAFF